This T cell receptor beta chain was obtained from a study of T cell responses to AZD1222 COVID-19 vaccine (dated by TCRdb to about 2021). A note on the overall study: AZD1222 recipients given second doses at about 4 weeks or at about 12 weeks were pooled, since spike-specific TCR depth and breadth were not found to differ between the two schedules. Enrollment into the trials was organized by age into subgroups of 18-55, 56-69 and 70-plus years, and those subgroups contained approximately 160, 26 and 62 TCR-sequenced participants, respectively. TCR sequencing was performed for 230 to 250 trial participants, of whom 200 to 210 were given two doses of AZD1222 and around 25 were given two doses of MenACWY control vaccine.

As for this clone: Its antigen is still unknown. Qualities for individual bases were not recorded, and no much larger clone is one base off.

Points the paper makes about the study in general: The vaccine-associated CD4 TCRs covered the entire spike protein, and the dominant responses fell in regions 160-218 and 743-854. Reportedly, close to half of the unique spike-specific TCRs recognized epitopes lying outside the regions that are mutated in the B.1.351 and B.1.1.7 variants. Conclusions about previously exposed vaccinees are limited because only six or seven AZD1222 recipients were SARS-CoV-2 seropositive at baseline. Participants were mostly white British and included more females than males, and it was suggested by the authors that clonal diversity may have been underestimated. In the small 56-69-year group, the increase in depth fell short of significance, most likely because of low power. No day 14 peak-response samples were available, so repertoires were characterized only after the peak T cell response. Spike-specific TCR breadth and depth rose significantly after two AZD1222 doses compared with day 0 and with MenACWY recipients.

The CDR3 regions of human TCRbeta chains were analyzed by immunosequencing. In the authors' own workflow: Repertoire TCRs were checked for matches against a reference library of SARS-CoV-2-specific TCRs that had been generated using the MIRA antigen-specificity platform. Breadth meant the fraction of unique TCRs that were SARS-CoV-2-associated, whereas depth meant the fraction of total T cells that were SARS-CoV-2-associated. Using the MIRA data, every spike-specific TCR was mapped to the spike region that the TCR reacted to and assigned to either a CD4 or a CD8 class. Log10-transformed breadth and depth values were compared by one-way ANOVA with Sidak's multiple comparisons tests. What TCRdb holds here is the immuneACCESS table cut down to in-frame rearrangements. Part of the clones is not present; checked against another copy, under half of the missing clones reflect an unresolved V gene, and the others are unexplained. D and trimming come from the DNA, and the V and J calls and clone size come from that table. This sample comprises 120,000 to 150,000 clones, about 88% of them detected only once. The ten largest clones represent 4.7% of the sample.

Taken with the paper, the label for time point translates to: baseline before first vaccination. Vaccinee samples came from UK trials COV001 and COV002, including a single-blind randomized controlled phase 2/3 trial of AZD1222 (ChAdOx1 nCoV-19) in healthy adults. Trial participant PBMC samples were collected at day 0 and day 28 after the second dose for TCRbeta chain sequencing. Trimming costs V 3 bases and J 5 bases, and their ends lie 14 bases apart. From its cysteine to its phenylalanine, the CDR3 spans 14 amino acids. Of the read, only the CDR3 DNA is kept; its 42 bases are in frame from base 1. CDR1 MNHEY and CDR2 SMNVEV were looked up in the germline V gene (reference sequence).

The specimen comprised peripheral blood, sampled on day 0 of AZD1222 vaccination. The chain is encoded by TRBV27 joined to TRBJ2-7; D gene: possibly TRBD2, on 5 matching bases. This sequence originates from an adult in good health. CDR3 loop: CASSLNEGSHEQYF. DNA sequence: TGTGCCAGCAGTTTGAATGAGGGCAGCCACGAGCAGTACTTC.